Following are 32 T cell receptor beta chains from one sample sequenced in a study of blood T cell repertoires in COVID-19. Sequencing used immunoSEQ multiplex PCR; TCRdb keeps in-frame clones, though not all of them. Among under 450,000 clones listed, about 90% were seen once. Source material: PBMCs or T cells enriched from blood (not recorded which). These receptors came from a woman aged 25 to 39 who had recovered from COVID-19.

This clone has just one count. The chain couples TRBV28 to TRBJ2-7; possibly TRBD1 for D (5 bases). Between the trimmed V and J ends, which lost 2 bases and 3 bases, there was a span of 8 bases. This CDR3 is 13 amino acids long. Germline V gives CDR1 MDHEN, CDR2 SYDVKM. CDR3 coding DNA: TGTGCCAGCAGTTTAAGGGGCCTCTACGAGCAGTACTTC. Translating it yields CASSLRGLYEQYF.

This clone was counted a single time. This rearrangement joins TRBV9 to TRBJ1-4; the D gene is possibly TRBD1 (5 bases). The CDR3 is 14 amino acids. Trimming took off 3 bases at V and 8 bases at J, with 14 bases between the two ends. Germline V CDR1 and CDR2: SGDLS, YYNGEE. CDR3 amino acids: CASSAGQGKEKLFF. As DNA, the CDR3 is TGTGCCAGCAGCGCCGGCCAGGGAAAGGAAAAACTGTTTTTT.

J is TRBJ1-3 and V is TRBV10-3; 9 bases agree with TRBD1. V was pared by 6 bases and J by 0 bases, with 6 bases of the junction left unmatched. CDR1 ENHRY and CDR2 SYGVKD come from the germline V gene. The CDR3 length is 16 residues. The CDR3 region is CAIRDRGRSSGNTIYF. CDR3 DNA sequence: TGTGCCATCAGGGACAGGGGCCGAAGCTCTGGAAACACCATATATTTT.

The chain joins TRBV10-1 to TRBJ2-3; 8 nucleotides agree with TRBD2. Trimming removed 3 bases from V and 0 bases from J; junction bases left unmatched: 2. From germline, CDR1 is WNHNN and CDR2 SYGVQD (reference sequence). This CDR3 region has 15 residues. As DNA, the CDR3 is TGCGCCAGCAGTGAAGGCGGGAGGAGCACAGATACGCAGTATTTT. As protein: CASSEGGRSTDTQYF.

Here the CDR3 DNA reads TGTGCCAGCAGTGAGGGTCCAAGGGCTGAAGCTTTCTTT. Its translation: CASSEGPRAEAFF. The chain recombines TRBV28 with TRBJ1-1; D uncertain. V lost 5 bases to trimming and J lost 6 bases, with 13 bases between them. This CDR3 region has 13 residues. Germline-derived CDR1 and CDR2 are MDHEN and SYDVKM.

The chain is built from TRBV14 and TRBJ2-7; 9 bases match TRBD1. The V segment lost 4 bases and the J segment 4 bases; nucleotides outside the gene matches: 8. Germline loops: CDR1 SGHDN, CDR2 FVKESK. CDR3 length: 15 amino acids. CDR3 protein: CASSPENRGLYEQYF. Written as DNA, the CDR3 is TGTGCCAGCAGCCCCGAGAACAGGGGGCTATACGAGCAGTACTTC.

The chain is built from TRBV5-1 and TRBJ2-1; TRBD2 agrees at 8 bases. Germline V gene data show CDR1 as SGHRS and CDR2 as YFSETQ. The CDR3 runs to 15 residues. The V gene end was trimmed by 1 base and the J gene end by 7 bases; junction bases not matched to a gene: 7. DNA for the CDR3: TGCGCCAGCAGCTTGCTCAGCGGGAGTGAAAATGAGCAGTTCTTC. Translation: CASSLLSGSENEQFF.

This chain links TRBV27 with TRBJ2-5, with 8 bases lining up with TRBD1. With 5 bases clipped from V and 2 bases from J, the junction kept 1 base outside the gene matches. Germline lookup yields CDR1 MNHEY and CDR2 SMNVEV (reference sequence). This CDR3 comprises 13 residues. The CDR3 DNA is TGTGCCAGCAGTAACAGGGGGCAAGAGACCCAGTACTTC. It codes for CASSNRGQETQYF.

To note about this clone: One end of the junction varies from germline; a read error may be responsible. The chain couples TRBV3-1 (or the pseudogene TRBV3-2) to TRBJ1-5; D ambiguous. There are 17 residues in the CDR3. The germline CDR1 and CDR2 sequences are LGHDT and YNNKEL (reference sequence). CDR3 DNA: TGTACCAGCAGCCAGGAAGGCAGTAAGGATAGCAATCGGCCCCAGCATTTT. This gives the protein CTSSQEGSKDSNRPQHF.

This sequence joins TRBV6-5 and TRBJ1-5; D perhaps matches TRBD1 (5 bases). This CDR3 is 14 amino acids long. V was pared by 2 bases and J by 3 bases, with 8 bases between. Germline CDR1 MNHEY, CDR2 SVGAGI. The CDR3 DNA sequence: TGTGCCAGCAGTTACCGCAGGGACAATCAGCCCCAGCATTTT. Its protein is CASSYRRDNQPQHF.

The chain employs TRBV2 and TRBJ2-5; D possibly corresponds to TRBD2 (5 bases). The germline V and J ends were trimmed by 1 base and 1 base, with 7 bases remaining between them. Germline V gene data show CDR1 as SNHLY and CDR2 as FYNNEI. This CDR3 contains 14 residues. The DNA of the CDR3 is TGTGCCAGCAGTGAAGGGACTCTCCAAGAGACCCAGTACTTC. Its protein product is CASSEGTLQETQYF.

The chain employs TRBV11-3 and TRBJ2-1, with TRBD2 identical over 11 bases. V lost 5 bases to trimming and J lost 4 bases; unmatched junction nucleotides: 4. CDR3 size: 15 residues. CDR1 and CDR2 from the germline V gene are SGHNT and YENEEA. CDR3 sequence reads: CASSQGTSGYNEQFF. The CDR3 region has the DNA TGTGCCAGCAGCCAGGGGACTAGCGGATACAATGAGCAGTTCTTC.

The rearrangement joins TRBV27 to TRBJ2-2; 7 nucleotides agree with TRBD1. Germline values: CDR1 MNHEY, CDR2 SMNVEV (reference sequence). J gave up 8 bases and V 3 bases, and 9 bases lay outside the gene matches. The CDR3 consists of 15 residues. The DNA of the CDR3 is TGTGCCAGCAGTTTGGTTTATGAGGGGGCTGGGGAGCTGTTTTTT. Its translation: CASSLVYEGAGELFF.

In nucleotides, the CDR3 is TGCGCCAGCAGCTTGGGGCGGACCGGGGAGCTGTTTTTT. Protein product: CASSLGRTGELFF. The chain is built from TRBV5-1 and TRBJ2-2; no clear D. This CDR3 contains 13 residues. Deletions cut 0 bases from V and 5 bases from J, with 5 bases between. CDR1 and CDR2 (germline): SGHRS, YFSETQ.

The chain combines TRBV7-6 with TRBJ2-1; possibly TRBD1 for D (6 bases). The CDR3 contains 16 residues. Germline CDR1 reads SGHVS; CDR2 reads FNYEAQ. Trimming shortened V by 4 bases and J by 0 bases, and 13 bases separated the two germline ends. The CDR3 reads CASSSPDSSSYNEQFF. Here the CDR3 DNA reads TGTGCCAGCAGCTCGCCGGACAGTAGCTCCTACAATGAGCAGTTCTTC. Full variable domain (rest looked up from reference TRBV7-6 and TRBJ2-1): GAGVSQSPRYKVTKRGQDVALRCDPISGHVSLYWYRQALGQGPEFLTYFNYEAQQDKSGLPNDRFSAERPEGSISTLTIQRTEQRDSAMYRCASSSPDSSSYNEQFFGPGTRLTVL.

CDR3 in DNA: TGTGCCAGCAGTGACCAGGGAGGCCAGCCCCAGCATTTT. Protein product: CASSDQGGQPQHF. This chain joins TRBV2 and TRBJ1-5; perhaps TRBD1 as D (5 bases). The CDR3 is made up of 13 amino acids. Trimming removed 3 bases from V and 7 bases from J, with 10 bases in between. The V gene's germline CDR1 is SNHLY and CDR2 FYNNEI.

The chain employs TRBV3-1 (or the pseudogene TRBV3-2) and TRBJ2-5, with 15 bases lining up with TRBD2. Germline V gene data show CDR1 as LGHDT and CDR2 as YNNKEL (reference sequence). V lost 6 bases to trimming and J lost 3 bases; unmatched junction nucleotides: 11. This CDR3 region has 18 residues. The CDR3 region has the DNA TGTGCCAGCAGTCCAGGACTAGCGGGAGGGGAACTCAAAGAGACCCAGTACTTC. This gives the protein CASSPGLAGGELKETQYF.

The CDR3 reads CASSPGKGVGSPLHF. Written as DNA, the CDR3 is TGCGCCAGCAGCCCAGGCAAGGGGGTTGGTTCACCCCTCCACTTT. The rearrangement uses TRBV5-1 and TRBJ1-6, with TRBD1 as a possible D gene (6 bases). Germline V gene data show CDR1 as SGHRS and CDR2 as YFSETQ. Trimming took 4 bases from V and 9 from J, leaving 17 bases between them. The CDR3 has 15 residues.

CDR3 bases: TGTGCCAGCAGCGAACTGTCGGACAGGGTCGGGGGCTACACCTTC. It encodes CASSELSDRVGGYTF. This sequence joins TRBV9 and TRBJ1-2; 8 bases fit TRBD1. This CDR3 is 15 amino acids long. CDR1 and CDR2 (germline): SGDLS, YYNGEE. Trimming took 3 bases from V and 8 from J; bases not matched to a gene: 12.

The rearrangement joins TRBV6-5 to TRBJ1-1; weak D call: TRBD1 (5 bases). Germline V gene sequence: CDR1 MNHEY, CDR2 SVGAGI. Trimming removed 2 bases from V and 6 bases from J, with 10 bases in between. The CDR3 runs to 13 residues. This chain's CDR3 is CASSYGAYSEAFF. The CDR3 DNA reads as TGTGCCAGCAGTTACGGGGCGTACTCTGAAGCTTTCTTT.

This chain joins TRBV13 and TRBJ1-3; D is possibly TRBD1 (5 bases). The CDR3 length is 16 residues. The V end lost 4 bases, the J end lost 0 bases, and 13 bases lay between the germline ends. Germline lookup yields CDR1 PRHDT and CDR2 FYEKMQ (reference sequence). CDR3 amino acids: CASSSGTRGSGNTIYF. The CDR3 coding sequence is TGTGCCAGCAGCTCCGGGACTCGTGGCTCTGGAAACACCATATATTTT.

This sequence joins TRBV2 and TRBJ2-2; D is undetermined. V was cut by 0 bases and J by 7 bases, with 12 bases left in between. The CDR3 has 15 amino acids. The germline V gene has CDR1 SNHLY and CDR2 FYNNEI. CDR3 sequence: CASSEASTGIGELFF. The CDR3 DNA is TGTGCCAGCAGTGAAGCGTCCACCGGTATCGGGGAGCTGTTTTTT.

The J gene is TRBJ2-1, the V gene TRBV19, with D possibly TRBD1 on 5 matching bases. The V and J ends lost 6 bases and 2 bases respectively, with 11 bases between them. This CDR3 region has 14 residues. The V gene's germline CDR1 is LNHDA and CDR2 SQIVND (reference sequence). Here the CDR3 reads CASRQQETYNEQFF. The CDR3 DNA sequence: TGTGCCAGTAGGCAACAGGAGACCTACAATGAGCAGTTCTTC.

This chain uses TRBV25-1 with TRBJ2-5; 13 bases map to TRBD2. Germline-derived CDR1 and CDR2 are MGHDK and SYGVNS. The CDR3 is 17 residues long. V was clipped by 3 bases and J by 3 bases; unmatched bases: 7. The CDR3 sequence: CASSEESGTSGEETQYF. CDR3 nucleotide sequence: TGTGCCAGCAGTGAGGAATCCGGGACTAGCGGGGAAGAGACCCAGTACTTC.

The chain carries TRBV6-2 or TRBV6-3 and TRBJ2-7; D is uncertain. Per the germline V gene, CDR1 is MNHEY and CDR2 is SVGEGT. Trimming removed 0 bases at V and 3 bases at J, with 9 bases between. This CDR3 comprises 14 residues. The CDR3 DNA follows: TGTGCCAGCAGTTACTCTAGCCCCTACTACGAGCAGTACTTC. Protein sequence: CASSYSSPYYEQYF.

This clone was seen a few times. The V gene is TRBV7-9, the J gene TRBJ1-1, with a tentative D call TRBD1 (6 bases). V was pared by 4 bases and J by 4 bases, with 10 bases between. CDR1 and CDR2 (germline): SEHNR, FQNEAQ (reference sequence). This CDR3 region has 13 residues. CDR3 DNA: TGTGCCAGCAGCTCGACAGGAGTCACTGAAGCTTTCTTT. Amino acid sequence: CASSSTGVTEAFF.

The J gene is TRBJ2-5, the V gene TRBV5-1; 14 bases fit TRBD2. Germline CDR1 SGHRS, CDR2 YFSETQ. Germline trimming cut 0 bases from V and 0 bases from J; bases unmatched to any gene: 4. There are 18 residues in the CDR3. The CDR3 protein is CASSLVTSGGANQETQYF. CDR3 DNA sequence: TGCGCCAGCAGCTTGGTGACTAGCGGGGGGGCCAACCAAGAGACCCAGTACTTC.

The chain carries TRBV19 and TRBJ2-1, with TRBD2 matching 12 bases. V shed 7 bases and J 5 bases; nucleotides not matched to a gene: 6. This CDR3 spans 15 amino acids. The germline V gene encodes CDR1 LNHDA and CDR2 SQIVND (reference sequence). DNA for the CDR3: TGTGCCAGTAAAAAAGGGACTAGCGGGCACAATGAGCAGTTCTTC. It encodes CASKKGTSGHNEQFF.

The rearrangement uses TRBV6-5 and TRBJ2-7, with 7 bases identical to TRBD1. The CDR3 is made up of 14 amino acids. Germline values: CDR1 MNHEY, CDR2 SVGAGI. Trimming removed 7 bases from V and 2 bases from J; junction bases left unmatched: 8. CDR3 nucleotides: TGTGCCAGCAAGCCGGGACAGAGGACCTACGAGCAGTACTTC. Translated: CASKPGQRTYEQYF.

The genes are TRBV27 and TRBJ1-6; 9 positions match TRBD1. This CDR3 region has 15 residues. V lost 6 bases and J lost 6; bases outside the gene matches: 6. CDR1 and CDR2 from the germline V gene are MNHEY and SMNVEV (reference sequence). The CDR3, as DNA: TGTGCCAGCAGCCCGGACAGGGGCGGTAATTCACCCCTCCACTTT. This gives the protein CASSPDRGGNSPLHF.

This clone came up once. The V gene is TRBV27, the J gene TRBJ2-2, with 11 bases fitting TRBD2. Germline V gene lookup returns CDR1 MNHEY and CDR2 SMNVEV (reference sequence). The CDR3 length is 18 residues. Unmatched junction bases numbered 13, after V lost 10 bases and J lost 0 bases. This chain's CDR3 is CATQLAGAYFANTGELFF. The CDR3, as DNA: TGTGCCACCCAACTAGCGGGGGCTTACTTCGCGAACACCGGGGAGCTGTTTTTT.

The CDR3 nucleotides are TGTGCCAGCAGTTTCAACGGACTCTATGGCTACACCTTC. It codes for CASSFNGLYGYTF. This sequence joins TRBV27 and TRBJ1-2; the D is unclear. This CDR3 is 13 amino acids long. V gave up 3 bases and J gave up 4 bases, with 9 bases separating them. CDR1 MNHEY and CDR2 SMNVEV come from the germline V gene (reference sequence).